Below are 26 T cell receptor beta chains sequenced from a single sample in a study of cytomegalovirus exposure and HLA in healthy donors. The PCR employed 60 Vbeta primers together with 13 Jbeta primers. Sequencing was performed with immunoSEQ multiplex PCR; in TCRdb, only in-frame clones are kept and a portion is missing. The sample consists of about 140,000 clones, roughly 79% of them appearing once. Specimen: PBMCs. These receptors were taken from a man younger than 35 in good health and CMV-seronegative.

The chain couples TRBV12-5 to TRBJ1-1; D gene ambiguous. With 6 bases removed from V and 1 base from J, the gap between germline ends came to 9 bases. The CDR3 runs 13 residues. The V gene's germline CDR1 is LGHNT and CDR2 FRNRAP. CDR3 protein: CASGPSGNTEAFF. In nucleotides, the CDR3 is TGTGCTAGTGGCCCCTCGGGGAACACTGAAGCTTTCTTT.

V usage is TRBV25-1 and J usage is TRBJ1-3, with 8 positions matching TRBD1. After removal of 6 bases from V and 4 bases from J, the junction contained 8 bases not matched to a gene. This CDR3 comprises 15 residues. The V gene's germline CDR1 is MGHDK and CDR2 SYGVNS. The CDR3 is CASRDRGVEGNTIYF. CDR3 sequence (DNA): TGTGCCAGCAGAGACAGGGGCGTGGAAGGAAACACCATATATTTT. The variable domain in full, with the rest retrieved from reference TRBV25-1 and TRBJ1-3, is EADIYQTPRYLVIGTGKKITLECSQTMGHDKMYWYQQDPGMELHLIHYSYGVNSTEKGDLSSESTVSRIRTEHFPLTLESARPSHTSQYLCASRDRGVEGNTIYFGEGSWLTVV.

J is TRBJ2-7 and V is TRBV19; TRBD2 is a possible D gene (5 bases). The CDR3 is 13 amino acids. Germline V lookup: CDR1 LNHDA, CDR2 SQIVND (reference sequence). Trimming stripped 8 bases from V and 1 base from J, with 12 bases between. The CDR3 reads CASGFTGSYEQYF. The CDR3, as DNA: TGTGCCAGTGGCTTTACGGGGTCCTACGAGCAGTACTTC.

The chain has TRBV30 and TRBJ1-2, with 9 bases matching TRBD1. The V segment lost 0 bases and the J segment 5 bases; nucleotides outside the gene matches: 4. From germline, CDR1 is GTSNPN and CDR2 SVGIG (reference sequence). The CDR3 runs 14 residues. CDR3 DNA sequence: TGTGCCTGGAGTGTACTTGGGACAGGGTATGGCTACACCTTC. Translated: CAWSVLGTGYGYTF.

The chain joins TRBV11-2 to TRBJ2-7; D is undetermined. Germline CDR1 is SGHAT and CDR2 is FQNNGV. The V gene lost 4 bases and the J gene lost 4 bases, with 14 bases spanning the gap. This CDR3 has 14 amino acids. This CDR3 is CASSSKITGYEQYF. CDR3 nucleotides: TGTGCCAGCAGCTCTAAGATTACGGGTTACGAGCAGTACTTC.

The V call is TRBV6-6, the J call TRBJ1-1; D is unresolved. Trimming took 6 bases from V and 0 from J, leaving 8 bases between them. The germline V gene has CDR1 MNHNY and CDR2 SVGAGI (reference sequence). The CDR3 sequence is 13 residues long. The CDR3 reads CASSLTLNTEAFF. The CDR3 bases are TGTGCCAGCAGCCTCACACTGAACACTGAAGCTTTCTTT.

The chain is built from TRBV7-6 and TRBJ1-2; no reliable D call. This CDR3 is 14 amino acids long. From germline, CDR1 is SGHVS and CDR2 FNYEAQ. The V gene lost 3 bases and the J gene lost 1 base, with 9 bases spanning the gap. The CDR3 spells CASSLAEINYGYTF. CDR3 sequence (DNA): TGTGCCAGCAGCTTGGCCGAAATTAACTATGGCTACACCTTC.

The CDR3 DNA reads TGTGCCAGCAGCTTGCCCCAGGGGGCCTCCGAGCAGTACTTC. Translation gives CASSLPQGASEQYF. The chain couples TRBV5-5 to TRBJ2-7; 8 bases map to TRBD1. There are 14 residues in the CDR3. V shed 1 base, J shed 6 bases, and the junction held 6 bases outside the gene matches. Germline values: CDR1 SGHKS, CDR2 YYEKEE (reference sequence).

There are a few counts of this clone. The J gene is TRBJ1-5, the V gene TRBV6-6; 7 nucleotides align to TRBD1. The trim removed 10 bases at V and 5 bases at J, leaving 8 bases unmatched. CDR1 MNHNY and CDR2 SVGAGI come from the germline V gene (reference sequence). This CDR3 region has 13 residues. CDR3 DNA: TGTGCCATTGGGACAGCCTTCGATCAGCCCCAGCATTTT. Its translation is CAIGTAFDQPQHF.

This clone occurred once. This chain joins TRBV2 and TRBJ2-3, with TRBD1 identical over 7 bases. The germline V gene encodes CDR1 SNHLY and CDR2 FYNNEI. This CDR3 is built from 12 residues. The junction had 3 bases not matched to a gene; V was cut back by 11 bases and J by 1 base. For the CDR3, the DNA is TGTGCCGTCGACAGGGGCACAGATACGCAGTATTTT. It codes for CAVDRGTDTQYF. Combining the CDR3 with reference TRBV2 and TRBJ2-3 gives the whole variable domain EPEVTQTPSHQVTQMGQEVILRCVPISNHLYFYWYRQILGQKVEFLVSFYNNEISEKSEIFDDQFSVERPDGSNFTLKIRSTKLEDSAMYFCAVDRGTDTQYFGPGTRLTVL.

Here the CDR3 DNA reads TGTGCCAGCAGCCCCGGACAGGGGGCGGTGGAGACCCAGTACTTC. The encoded protein is CASSPGQGAVETQYF. The chain combines TRBV7-9 with TRBJ2-5, with 11 bases matching TRBD1. The CDR3 spans 15 residues. Germline V gene sequence: CDR1 SEHNR, CDR2 FQNEAQ (reference sequence). Trimming at V came to 5 bases and at J to 5 bases, leaving 7 bases not matched to a gene.

A single count supports this clone. This chain connects TRBV27 to TRBJ2-1; the match to TRBD2 covers 7 bases. Germline V gene data show CDR1 as MNHEY and CDR2 as SMNVEV (reference sequence). The CDR3 has 14 amino acids. After removal of 4 bases from V and 10 bases from J, the junction contained 10 bases not matched to a gene. CDR3 protein: CASSSRDYLGEQFF. In DNA, the CDR3 is TGTGCCAGCAGTTCCCGGGACTATCTGGGGGAGCAGTTCTTC.

This clone showed up just once. In nucleotides, the CDR3 is TGTGCCACCTCGCGGGGAGTCTCCTACGAGCAGTACTTC. It translates to CATSRGVSYEQYF. The chain combines TRBV19 with TRBJ2-7; D is perhaps TRBD2 (6 bases). This CDR3 comprises 13 residues. The germline CDR1 and CDR2 sequences are LNHDA and SQIVND (reference sequence). Trimming took off 10 bases at V and 0 bases at J, with 13 bases between the two ends.

The table lists this clone with a few counts. The genes are TRBV5-1 and TRBJ1-4; perhaps TRBD1 as D (6 bases). The V and J ends lost 7 bases and 6 bases respectively, with 16 bases between them. The CDR3 loop spans 14 amino acids. Germline V gives CDR1 SGHRS, CDR2 YFSETQ. The CDR3 protein is CASGAGGRDEKLFF. CDR3 nucleotides: TGCGCCAGCGGCGCTGGGGGCAGGGATGAAAAACTGTTTTTT.

The chain carries TRBV25-1 and TRBJ1-3, with no clear D. From germline, CDR1 is MGHDK and CDR2 SYGVNS. Trimming removed 4 bases at V and 2 bases at J, with 15 bases between. CDR3 length: 16 residues. This CDR3 reads CASSVGIGSPGNTIYF. As DNA, the CDR3 is TGTGCCAGCAGTGTAGGTATCGGGTCGCCTGGAAACACCATATATTTT.

V gene TRBV4-1 combines with J gene TRBJ1-2, with 9 bases matching TRBD1. The CDR3 has 15 residues. CDR1 and CDR2 (germline): MGHRA, YSYEKL. Trimming took 3 bases from V and 4 from J; bases not matched to a gene: 6. The CDR3 reads CASSHPGQGAYGYTF. CDR3 DNA: TGCGCCAGCAGCCACCCGGGACAGGGCGCCTATGGCTACACCTTC.

As regards this clone: The junction does not match germline at one end; this may be a read error. The V gene is TRBV7-2, the J gene TRBJ1-5; D gene uncertain. Germline CDR1 SGHTA, CDR2 FQGNSA. CDR3 size: 15 residues. The CDR3 spells CVSSQQPYSDQPQHF. CDR3 in DNA: TGTGTCAGCAGCCAACAGCCGTATAGCGATCAGCCCCAGCATTTT. Supplemented by reference TRBV7-2 and TRBJ1-5, the full variable domain reads GAGVSQSPSNKVTEKGKDVELRCDPISGHTALYWYRQSLGQGLEFLIYFQGNSAPDKSGLPSDRFSAERTGGSVSTLTIQRTQQEDSAVYLCVSSQQPYSDQPQHFGDGTRLSIL.

The chain links TRBV19 to TRBJ1-1, with D unresolved. This CDR3 has 15 amino acids. Trimming removed 5 bases from V and 1 base from J, with 14 bases in between. Germline V gives CDR1 LNHDA, CDR2 SQIVND (reference sequence). CDR3 bases: TGTGCCAGTAGTGTCAGGCTACGGGGGAACACTGAAGCTTTCTTT. This codes for CASSVRLRGNTEAFF. Filled out from reference TRBV19 and TRBJ1-1, the complete variable domain reads DGGITQSPKYLFRKEGQNVTLSCEQNLNHDAMYWYRQDPGQGLRLIYYSQIVNDFQKGDIAEGYSVSREKKESFPLTVTSAQKNPTAFYLCASSVRLRGNTEAFFGQGTRLTVV.

This clone was found a few times. Compared with germline, one end of the junction differs, possibly owing to a read error. The V call is TRBV7-9, the J call TRBJ2-7; 7 nucleotides align to TRBD1. The length of the CDR3 is 12 residues. Germline lookup yields CDR1 SEHNR and CDR2 FQNEAQ (reference sequence). The CDR3, as DNA: TGTTCCAGCAGCCCTCAGGGGGACGAGCAGTACTTC. It encodes CSSSPQGDEQYF.

The chain is built from TRBV29-1 and TRBJ2-7; possibly TRBD1 for D (6 bases). Trimming left V 3 bases short and J 5 bases short, with 8 bases between. Germline V lookup: CDR1 SQVTM, CDR2 ANQGSEA. The length of the CDR3 is 11 residues. This CDR3 is CSVDRGNEQYF. As DNA, the CDR3 is TGCAGCGTTGACAGGGGCAACGAGCAGTACTTC.

V gene TRBV7-6 combines with J gene TRBJ1-1; 8 positions agree with TRBD1. J lost 4 bases, V lost 5 bases, and 9 bases had no gene match. The CDR3 loop spans 15 amino acids. The V gene's germline CDR1 is SGHVS and CDR2 FNYEAQ. The CDR3 sequence is CASSITGGKGTEAFF. DNA of the CDR3: TGTGCCAGCAGCATCACAGGGGGGAAAGGCACTGAAGCTTTCTTT.

The chain combines TRBV9 with TRBJ1-2; 7 bases align to TRBD1. This CDR3 spans 16 amino acids. The V gene end was trimmed by 3 bases and the J gene end by 4 bases; junction bases not matched to a gene: 12. CDR1 SGDLS and CDR2 YYNGEE come from the germline V gene. The CDR3 loop is CASSGAGTVLLYGYTF. CDR3 DNA: TGTGCCAGCAGCGGTGCCGGGACAGTACTCCTCTATGGCTACACCTTC.

The chain couples TRBV10-3 to TRBJ1-1; 8 nucleotides line up with TRBD1. The CDR3 is made up of 13 amino acids. The germline gives CDR1 ENHRY, CDR2 SYGVKD. After removal of 7 bases from V and 3 bases from J, the junction contained 4 bases not matched to a gene. This CDR3 is CAIKGTGDTEAFF. In DNA form, the CDR3 reads TGTGCCATCAAGGGGACAGGAGACACTGAAGCTTTCTTT.

V is TRBV19 and J is TRBJ2-1, with 11 positions matching TRBD1. The J segment lost 7 bases and the V segment lost 3 bases, leaving 8 bases of the junction unmatched. This CDR3 is 16 amino acids long. CDR1 LNHDA and CDR2 SQIVND come from the germline V gene (reference sequence). The CDR3 protein is CASSIAGQGALNEQFF. In DNA form, the CDR3 reads TGTGCCAGTAGTATTGCCGGACAGGGGGCATTGAATGAGCAGTTCTTC.

The chain has TRBV5-5 and TRBJ2-7; TRBD2 agrees at 9 bases. Trimming took 0 bases from V and 2 from J; bases not matched to a gene: 3. Germline V lookup: CDR1 SGHKS, CDR2 YYEKEE (reference sequence). This CDR3 is 15 amino acids long. CDR3 residues: CASSLGLAVTYEQYF. The CDR3 nucleotides are TGTGCCAGCAGCTTGGGACTAGCGGTAACCTACGAGCAGTACTTC.

CDR3: CASKRDRYNEQFF. Written as DNA, the CDR3 is TGTGCCAGTAAGAGGGACAGGTACAATGAGCAGTTCTTC. The gene calls are TRBV19 and TRBJ2-1; 8 bases agree with TRBD1. Germline V lookup: CDR1 LNHDA, CDR2 SQIVND (reference sequence). V lost 7 bases, J lost 4 bases, and 3 bases stayed unmatched. The CDR3 totals 13 residues.